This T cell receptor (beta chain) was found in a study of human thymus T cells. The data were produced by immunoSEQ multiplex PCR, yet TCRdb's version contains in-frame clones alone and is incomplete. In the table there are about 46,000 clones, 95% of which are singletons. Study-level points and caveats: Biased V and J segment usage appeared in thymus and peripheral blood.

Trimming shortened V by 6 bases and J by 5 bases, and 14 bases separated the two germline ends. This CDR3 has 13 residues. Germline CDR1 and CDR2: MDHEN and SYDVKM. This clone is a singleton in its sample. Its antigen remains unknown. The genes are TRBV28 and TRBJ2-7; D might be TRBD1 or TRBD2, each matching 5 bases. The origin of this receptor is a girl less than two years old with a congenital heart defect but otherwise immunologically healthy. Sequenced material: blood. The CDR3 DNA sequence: TGTGCCAGCAGATACAATTGGGACGACGAGCAGTACTTC. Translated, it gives CASRYNWDDEQYF.